The rows below give T cell receptor beta chains drawn from one sample of a study of T-cell memory formation after mild COVID-19. TCRdb recomputed calls from the 5' RACE reads with MiXCR, one row per CDR3 protein. Of about 180,000 distinct CDR3 sequences in the sample, 16% were seen once. Sample: PBMCs or a T cell subset sorted from them (not recorded which). These receptors all stem from an adult woman who had mild COVID-19 (a few samples of this study predate the infection). Cell type and time point are not known. The CDR3 runs from the conserved cysteine through the conserved F or W. A D gene is named only where the DNA matches it firmly. Size values are once, few and many counts, or a class for expanded clones, and some rows have none.

>TRBJ2-7|TRBV7-2|few|TRBD1
TGTGCCAGCAGCCCCATACAGGGGGGTCCCTACGAGCAGTACTTC
CASSPIQGGPYEQYF
>TRBJ2-2|TRBV12-3/TRBV12-4|few|.
TGTGCCAGCAGTTTGACGGGGGGAGGGGGCGACACCGGGGAGCTGTTTTTT
CASSLTGGGGDTGELFF
>TRBJ2-3|TRBV6-2/TRBV6-3|few|.
TGTGCCAGCAGCAACGGTCGCAGGCAGTATTTT
CASSNGRRQYF
>TRBJ2-4|TRBV7-2|few|.
TGTGCCAGCAGCTTAGCGGGGGGAAATAACATTCAGTACTTC
CASSLAGGNNIQYF
>TRBJ2-5|TRBV27|few|.
TGTGCCAGCAGTCTCCAGGGAAGAGAGACCCAGTACTTC
CASSLQGRETQYF
>TRBJ2-1|TRBV4-3|.|.
TGCGCCAGCACGCGGCCCAACGGGGAGCAGTTCTTC
CASTRPNGEQFF
>TRBJ2-1|TRBV7-3|.|.
TGTGCCAGCAGCTTAACCGGGCATGAGCAGTTCTTC
CASSLTGHEQFF
>TRBJ2-1|TRBV3-1|.|TRBD2
TGTGCCAGCAGCCAAGCTAGCGGGGTAGTGGGCAATGAGCAGTTCTTC
CASSQASGVVGNEQFF
>TRBJ2-1|TRBV4-3|few|TRBD2
TGCGCCAGCAGCCAAAACCCTCAGCGGGAGTACAATGAGCAGTTCTTC
CASSQNPQREYNEQFF
>TRBJ1-4|TRBV11-2|.|.
TGTGCCAGCAGCCAGTTCCCGCCTGGGGGAGCTAATGAAAAACTGTTTTTT
CASSQFPPGGANEKLFF